This T cell receptor beta chain was documented in a study of T cells in Graves' hyperthyroidism and ophthalmopathy (dated by TCRdb to 2018 to 2020). Regarding the research as a whole: Peripheral blood was collected at initial diagnosis, before any treatment. TCR V-J signatures able to tell the groups apart were searched for in a discovery cohort of some 97 patients, of whom roughly 42 had Graves' ophthalmopathy and 57 had stable Graves' hyperthyroidism. Prospective prediction of ophthalmopathy was tested in an independent validation cohort of fewer than 20 hyperthyroidism patients and 17 patients who later progressed to ophthalmopathy. For training and testing, the 80 to 100 patients in the discovery cohort were randomly divided in a 7:3 ratio. The study also compared thyroid tissue and blood T-cell repertoires from several Graves' hyperthyroidism patients. After blood sampling, hyperthyroidism patients were treated with methimazole at a starting dose of 30 mg daily, and ophthalmopathy patients were treated with high-dose intravenous methylprednisolone. The paper reports TCR Vbeta CDR3 sequencing of approximately 140 peripheral blood samples: approximately 41 ophthalmopathy, over 70 hyperthyroidism and approximately 17 progressor patients. Overall results and qualifications from the work: A model built on a 13 V-J signature distinguished ophthalmopathy from stable hyperthyroidism, reaching around 90% sensitivity and around 81% specificity in cross-validation and 80%/75% in testing. Most expanded thyroid clonotypes (frequency above 0.001) were also detected in blood, a finding suggesting that blood repertoires may reflect thyroid immune responses. No statistical method was used to fix the sample size in advance, and group allocation was not hidden from the investigators. During validation, the model predicted progression to ophthalmopathy a median of approximately 7 months ahead of onset, with around 71% sensitivity and under 85% specificity.

V lost 4 bases and J lost 1 base; the stretch between them is 16 bases long. Taken from the germline V gene, the CDR1 and CDR2 loops are LGHNA and YNFKEQ. There are 16 amino acids in the CDR3, from cysteine to phenylalanine inclusive. Kept here is only the CDR3 DNA, which spans 48 bases and is read in frame from base 1. A patient counted as having stable Graves' hyperthyroidism if no progression to ophthalmopathy occurred over 18 months of follow-up. Hyperthyroidism patients were newly diagnosed, had a disease duration of under 2 months, and were aged 18 to 65 years. The study excluded patients with uncontrolled infections, other autoimmune diseases, pregnancy or lactation. Clinical symptoms, serum thyroxine and TRAb, thyroid ultrasound, and orbital computed tomography formed the basis for the diagnoses. PBMCs were separated from roughly 10 ml of fresh peripheral blood using Ficoll-Paque density gradient centrifugation. Total RNA was extracted using Trizol reagent, and RNA quality was assessed on an Agilent 2100 Bioanalyzer.

This clonotype occurred many times. It lacks a known antigen. No base-level quality is on record; no much larger clone is a single base apart. TCR beta CDR3 regions were amplified from RNA transcripts. A first-round RT-PCR of the TCR CDR3 used the HTBI primer set with the Qiagen OneStep RT-PCR kit. The libraries were constructed in a second round of multiplex PCR and then size-selected and purified. Libraries were sequenced paired-end with 100 bp reads on an Illumina HiSeq2000. On the authors' methods: SOAPnuke was used to process the raw data, removing reads that contained adapters or uncalled bases, had a mean Phred below 15, or lacked an exact match to the constant primer or identifier. COPE v1.2.5 was used to merge the high-quality paired reads, and each unique nucleotide sequence was defined as a clonotype. Clonotypes were aligned to IMGT TRBV, TRBD and TRBJ reference segments using MiTCR v1.1. The analysis included only V-J combinations with a frequency above 0.0001, which together covered approximately 99% of the repertoires. A TCS score was defined as the ratio between F50 (clonal expansion) and ExV (chaos), using BLOSUM62-based TCRdist between CDR3 peptides within each V-J. Welch's t-statistics and random forest reduced 500 to 550 V-J features to about 13, which were used in a naive Bayes classifier (R e1071). The public reads were reanalyzed by TCRdb: fastp trimming at Q25, MiXCR alignment, in-frame beta chains only. CDR3 protein sequences are deduplicated, and each keeps its most common genes and DNA. TCRdb's processing, not the authors', yielded these V and J calls. A total of around 350,000 distinct CDR3 sequences appear in this sample, 19% of them only once. The ten most abundant clones make up about 4% of the sample.

Sequencing was performed on blood. The receptor comes from a woman between 18 and 29 years old with Graves' hyperthyroidism. The rearrangement combines TRBV4-2 with TRBJ2-5; possibly the D gene is TRBD1, per 7 matching bases. Read as DNA, the sequence is TGTGCCAGCAGCCCGAGACAGGGAGGTTTCCAAGAGACCCAGTACTTC. Its protein reads: CASSPRQGGFQETQYF.